This paragraph reports one TCR beta chain. Then a second PCR, running about 6 to 12 cycles, was carried out with a sample-barcoded 5' primer and a J-beta primer mix. TCRdb fed the 5' RACE reads into MiXCR, producing one record per CDR3 protein. In the table there are approximately 800,000 distinct CDR3 sequences, 30% to 45% of which are singletons. Trimming left V 0 bases short and J 1 base short, with 7 bases between. From germline, CDR1 is DFQATT and CDR2 SNEGSKA (reference sequence). CDR3 length: 14 amino acids. The record originates from a study of blood T cells in healthy people across ages. This sequence originates from a man between 18 and 35 years old in good health. V is TRBV20-1 and J is TRBJ1-5; D is undetermined. Sequencing used blood. The CDR3, as DNA: TGCAGTGCTAGAGAACCGGGGAGCAATCAGCCCCAGCATTTT. Translating it yields CSAREPGSNQPQHF.